The clone carrying this T cell receptor (beta chain) appeared many times. No antigen is known for it. The data were taken from a study of CD8 T cells in ankylosing spondylitis. The study, taken as a whole, reports: Reported data indicate significant enrichment of disease-linked clones within matched ankylosing spondylitis synovial fluid. A number of the motif variants had already been described in reactive arthritis synovial fluid and blood. Seemingly distinctive of ankylosing spondylitis blood was a TCR beta motif formed by eight highly homologous variants.

Quantitative 5'-RACE was performed with molecular barcodes, and it yielded the TCR beta libraries. TCRdb re-called the 5' RACE reads through MiXCR, storing one row per CDR3 protein. Among 45,000 to 60,000 distinct CDR3 sequences, about 7% were seen once, and the ten largest hold 8% to 9.5%. Specimen: blood, either unsorted or a sorted T cell fraction (not recorded which). The receptor was derived from a female donor with ankylosing spondylitis or in good health (not recorded which).

The CDR3, as DNA: TGCGCCAGCAGCCCAGACAGGCCGCTGTTTCGGACTGAAGCTTTCTTT. Protein product: CASSPDRPLFRTEAFF. The chain joins TRBV5-1 to TRBJ1-1; a weak D match, TRBD1 (6 bases). Trimming took off 4 bases at V and 5 bases at J, with 21 bases between the two ends. The CDR3 is 16 residues long. Germline V gene lookup returns CDR1 SGHRS and CDR2 YFSETQ.